Here is one T cell receptor (beta chain) with its context. Antigen specificity is unknown. This CDR3 contains 16 residues. Germline V CDR1 and CDR2: KGHSH, LQKENI. Trimming left V 3 bases short and J 4 bases short, with 17 bases between. 60 Vbeta and 13 Jbeta primers were used in PCR. Only in-frame clones appear in the TCRdb table, and some are missing; sequencing was by immunoSEQ multiplex PCR. This table has 180,000 or so clones, about three quarters appearing once. This record comes from a study of cytomegalovirus exposure and HLA in healthy donors. General study points: Most of the TCR beta V segments (in an earlier analysis) were productive either about 87% or about 30% of the time. Per a later analysis, about 15,000 TCR beta sequences showed association with HLA alleles at 0.05 false discovery rate.

The origin of this receptor is a woman in her sixties in good health and CMV-seropositive. The sample consisted of PBMCs. The chain combines TRBV18 with TRBJ2-3, with a tentative D call TRBD1 (6 bases). The DNA for the CDR3 is TGTGCCAGCTCACCGCTAGGCCAGGGGATCCCAGATACGCAGTATTTT. Its translation: CASSPLGQGIPDTQYF.